This T cell receptor beta chain stems from a study of blood T cell repertoires in COVID-19. The data were produced by immunoSEQ multiplex PCR, yet TCRdb's version contains in-frame clones alone and is incomplete. The sample holds fewer than 250,000 clones, 70% to 85% seen once. V was cut by 1 base and J by 4 bases, with 8 bases left in between. Germline CDR1 is GTSNPN and CDR2 is SVGIG (reference sequence). The CDR3 runs 12 residues. The receptor's source is a woman in her twenties or thirties who had recovered from COVID-19. Input material: PBMCs or T cells enriched from blood (not recorded which). The chain recombines TRBV30 with TRBJ2-7; D possibly corresponds to TRBD2 (5 bases). The DNA of the CDR3 is TGTGCCTGGAGTGCCGGGAATTACGAGCAGTACTTC. Encoded protein: CAWSAGNYEQYF.